These 27 T cell receptor beta chains originate from one sample sequenced in a study of blood T cell repertoires in COVID-19. Here immunoSEQ multiplex PCR was the method, and the copy in TCRdb shows in-frame clones only, minus some. In the table there are 150,000 to 200,000 clones, 80% to 90% of which are singletons. Material for sequencing was peripheral blood. Receptor source: a man aged 70 or older with active or convalescent COVID-19.

In this sample, this clone turned up once. V usage is TRBV7-2 and J usage is TRBJ2-7; tentatively, D is TRBD2 (6 bases). V lost 0 bases to trimming and J lost 7 bases, with 13 bases between them. The germline gives CDR1 SGHTA, CDR2 FQGNSA. This CDR3 is 14 amino acids long. CDR3 sequence reads: CASSLAAGGLEQYF. The DNA for the CDR3 is TGTGCCAGCAGCTTAGCGGCCGGGGGATTGGAGCAGTACTTC.

The genes are TRBV28 and TRBJ2-7, with 12 bases identical to TRBD2. Germline CDR1 MDHEN, CDR2 SYDVKM. The CDR3 totals 16 residues. V lost 5 bases to trimming and J lost 7 bases; unmatched junction nucleotides: 12. CDR3 loop: CASSPRLAGAHQEQYF. The CDR3 DNA is TGTGCCAGCAGTCCTCGACTAGCGGGGGCCCACCAAGAGCAGTACTTC.

J is TRBJ2-1 and V is TRBV5-4; 12 bases are shared with TRBD2. Trimming at V came to 4 bases and at J to 6 bases, leaving 8 bases not matched to a gene. The CDR3 has 16 amino acids. Germline V gives CDR1 SGHNT, CDR2 YYREEE (reference sequence). The CDR3 DNA is TGTGCCAGCAGCCCCGGCTGGACTAGCGGGACCAATGAGCAGTTCTTC. This sequence encodes CASSPGWTSGTNEQFF.

Concerning this clone itself: A junction end diverges from the germline sequence, so it may reflect a read error. J is TRBJ2-7 and V is TRBV7-6, with 7 bases lining up with TRBD1. The CDR3 has 13 amino acids. In germline, CDR1 is SGHVS, CDR2 FNYEAQ. The chain's CDR3 is CASSLRDSGIWDF. CDR3 coding DNA: TGTGCCAGCAGCTTACGGGACAGTGGGATTTGGGACTTC.

The chain links TRBV28 to TRBJ2-7; the D gene is possibly TRBD2 (5 bases). The CDR3 has 13 residues. Trimming removed 5 bases at V and 4 bases at J, with 12 bases between. From germline, CDR1 is MDHEN and CDR2 SYDVKM. CDR3 sequence (DNA): TGTGCCAGCAGTCCGCCGCCGGGGTACGAGCAGTACTTC. Translated: CASSPPPGYEQYF.

The V call is TRBV19, the J call TRBJ1-2; D may be TRBD1 (6 bases). V was clipped by 5 bases and J by 0 bases, with 10 bases between them. The CDR3 has 14 residues. The germline V gene has CDR1 LNHDA and CDR2 SQIVND (reference sequence). The DNA for the CDR3 is TGTGCCAGTAGTGCGAGGGGGACTAACTATGGCTACACCTTC. It codes for CASSARGTNYGYTF.

This rearrangement joins TRBV5-1 to TRBJ2-2; 10 nucleotides line up with TRBD2. The length of the CDR3 is 14 residues. V shed 5 bases and J 6 bases; nucleotides not matched to a gene: 4. Germline V lookup: CDR1 SGHRS, CDR2 YFSETQ. DNA of the CDR3: TGCGCCAGCAGTCCAGCGGGAGGGGCCGGGGAGCTGTTTTTT. This codes for CASSPAGGAGELFF.

For the CDR3, the DNA is TGTGCCAGCAGCCCCAGGGGGCTTACTGAAGCTTTCTTT. It is translated as CASSPRGLTEAFF. The chain carries TRBV7-9 and TRBJ1-1; 8 bases line up with TRBD1. The junction had 4 bases not matched to a gene; V was cut back by 5 bases and J by 5 bases. Germline CDR1 is SEHNR and CDR2 is FQNEAQ (reference sequence). CDR3 length: 13 residues.

This clone appeared a single time. The rearrangement links TRBV3-1 (or the pseudogene TRBV3-2) to TRBJ2-1; 9 positions match TRBD2. V lost 4 bases to trimming and J lost 7 bases; unmatched junction nucleotides: 8. The CDR3 is made up of 15 amino acids. CDR1 LGHDT and CDR2 YNNKEL come from the germline V gene (reference sequence). CDR3: CASSLLAGWDNEQFF. CDR3 coding DNA: TGTGCCAGCAGCCTTCTAGCGGGATGGGATAATGAGCAGTTCTTC.

This chain joins TRBV6-2 or TRBV6-3 and TRBJ1-2, with D uncertain. There are 14 residues in the CDR3. Germline V gene sequence: CDR1 MNHEY, CDR2 SVGEGT. Trimming left V 2 bases short and J 8 bases short, with 15 bases between. As DNA, the CDR3 is TGTGCCAGCAGTTACCCTTTGGGAGCATCAGGCTACACCTTC. Translating gives CASSYPLGASGYTF.

The chain is built from TRBV15 and TRBJ2-5; no clear D gene. The V and J ends lost 5 bases and 0 bases respectively, with 16 bases between them. The CDR3 consists of 16 residues. Germline V CDR1 and CDR2: LNHNV, YYDKDF (reference sequence). The CDR3 reads CATSPLMVGYQETQYF. The CDR3 nucleotides are TGTGCCACCAGCCCCCTAATGGTGGGCTACCAAGAGACCCAGTACTTC.

The gene calls are TRBV7-2 and TRBJ2-1; D is uncertain. CDR1 is SGHTA, CDR2 FQGNSA, per germline. The CDR3 has 13 amino acids. Trimming shortened V by 1 base and J by 8 bases, and 9 bases separated the two germline ends. Here the CDR3 DNA reads TGTGCCAGCAGCTTAGGGGCGTGGGATGAGCAGTTCTTC. Its protein product is CASSLGAWDEQFF.

The chain has TRBV10-3 and TRBJ1-5; 7 nucleotides match TRBD1. Germline V lookup: CDR1 ENHRY, CDR2 SYGVKD. The ends lost 4 bases at V and 4 bases at J; junction bases unmatched: 4. The CDR3 length is 14 residues. The CDR3 sequence is CAISGTGRNQPQHF. Written as DNA, the CDR3 is TGTGCCATCAGTGGGACAGGCAGGAATCAGCCCCAGCATTTT.

The chain combines TRBV11-2 with TRBJ2-7; 8 bases line up with TRBD2. The CDR3 contains 16 residues. Trimming removed 5 bases from V and 0 bases from J; junction bases left unmatched: 9. The germline CDR1 and CDR2 sequences are SGHAT and FQNNGV. CDR3 region: CASSRRTSSPSYEQYF. The CDR3 DNA sequence: TGTGCCAGCAGCCGTCGGACTAGCTCCCCCTCCTACGAGCAGTACTTC.

The genes are TRBV28 and TRBJ1-5, with D perhaps TRBD1 (5 bases). Per the germline V gene, CDR1 is MDHEN and CDR2 is SYDVKM. Trimming stripped 1 base from V and 6 bases from J, with 10 bases between. The CDR3 consists of 14 residues. CDR3 amino acids: CASSLFRGTQPQHF. The CDR3 nucleotides read TGTGCCAGCAGTTTATTCCGCGGGACTCAGCCCCAGCATTTT.

This clone was observed a few times. The chain recombines TRBV11-2 with TRBJ2-7, with D unresolved. Trimming took off 3 bases at V and 2 bases at J, with 8 bases between the two ends. CDR1 is SGHAT, CDR2 FQNNGV, per germline. The CDR3 has 13 amino acids. DNA for the CDR3: TGTGCCAGCAGCTTCACCCCTACCTACGAGCAGTACTTC. Translated: CASSFTPTYEQYF.

This clone was seen only once. The J gene is TRBJ1-2, the V gene TRBV2, with D maybe TRBD1 (6 bases). Germline V gene sequence: CDR1 SNHLY, CDR2 FYNNEI. The CDR3 contains 12 residues. V was trimmed by 5 bases and J by 4 bases, leaving 8 bases between them. The CDR3 sequence is CASSRGGYGYTF. CDR3 DNA: TGTGCCAGCAGTAGGGGGGGCTATGGCTACACCTTC.

The chain combines TRBV5-4 with TRBJ2-2; TRBD2 is a possible D gene (6 bases). This CDR3 contains 16 residues. Germline V lookup: CDR1 SGHNT, CDR2 YYREEE (reference sequence). Trimming cost V 1 base and J 4 bases, with 14 bases left between them. The CDR3 sequence: CASSLRNGGGTGELFF. The CDR3 DNA sequence: TGTGCCAGCAGCTTGAGAAACGGGGGTGGCACCGGGGAGCTGTTTTTT.

V usage is TRBV4-3 and J usage is TRBJ1-3; D unresolved. This CDR3 spans 17 amino acids. Germline V gene lookup returns CDR1 LGHNA and CDR2 YSLEER. Trimming stripped 2 bases from V and 0 bases from J, with 14 bases between. CDR3 sequence (DNA): TGCGCCAGCAGCCAATTCAGCGACCCGAGCTCTGGAAACACCATATATTTT. Its translation is CASSQFSDPSSGNTIYF.

This chain uses TRBV19 with TRBJ2-1; 13 nucleotides agree with TRBD2. J lost 9 bases, V lost 7 bases, and 15 bases had no gene match. From germline, CDR1 is LNHDA and CDR2 SQIVND (reference sequence). The CDR3 length is 17 residues. The CDR3 nucleotides read TGTGCCAGTACGGCCGCCGGACTAGCGGGAGAAGGGGGTGAGCAGTTCTTC. Translated: CASTAAGLAGEGGEQFF. The full variable domain, its missing parts supplied by reference TRBV19 and TRBJ2-1, is DGGITQSPKYLFRKEGQNVTLSCEQNLNHDAMYWYRQDPGQGLRLIYYSQIVNDFQKGDIAEGYSVSREKKESFPLTVTSAQKNPTAFYLCASTAAGLAGEGGEQFFGPGTRLTVL.

V is TRBV5-4 and J is TRBJ2-3, with 9 bases that match TRBD2. Germline CDR1 SGHNT, CDR2 YYREEE (reference sequence). V lost 4 bases to trimming and J lost 8 bases; unmatched junction nucleotides: 2. The CDR3 runs 12 residues. The CDR3 loop reads CASSGAGGTQYF. The CDR3 DNA is TGTGCCAGCAGCGGAGCGGGGGGTACGCAGTATTTT.

This clone appeared once. The gene calls are TRBV6-5 and TRBJ1-5; a weak D match, TRBD1 (5 bases). CDR3 length: 14 residues. Germline loops: CDR1 MNHEY, CDR2 SVGAGI. V was cut by 4 bases and J by 3 bases, with 10 bases left in between. The CDR3 nucleotides are TGTGCCAGCAGTTCCAGACAGCCCAATCAGCCCCAGCATTTT. It codes for CASSSRQPNQPQHF.

The chain recombines TRBV11-2 with TRBJ2-2; 7 bases agree with TRBD1. J was trimmed by 6 bases and V by 1 base; bases with no gene match: 5. Looked up from germline, CDR1 is SGHAT and CDR2 is FQNNGV. This CDR3 region has 15 residues. In DNA form, the CDR3 reads TGTGCCAGCAGCTTAGGAAGAGGGGGCTCCGGGGAGCTGTTTTTT. Translation gives CASSLGRGGSGELFF.

The chain uses TRBV9 and TRBJ2-2, with D unclear. V was trimmed by 3 bases and J by 1 base, leaving 4 bases between them. The length of the CDR3 is 13 residues. CDR1 SGDLS and CDR2 YYNGEE come from the germline V gene. The CDR3 reads CASSGQNTGELFF. The CDR3 DNA reads TGTGCCAGCAGCGGACAGAACACCGGGGAGCTGTTTTTT.

The rearrangement links TRBV18 to TRBJ1-6; tentatively, D is TRBD1 (5 bases). The CDR3 is made up of 15 amino acids. Germline V CDR1 and CDR2: KGHSH, LQKENI. V lost 3 bases to trimming and J lost 5 bases, with 11 bases between them. This CDR3 reads CASSPQTVDNSPLHF. CDR3 nucleotide sequence: TGTGCCAGCTCACCGCAGACAGTTGATAATTCACCCCTCCACTTT. Filled out from reference TRBV18 and TRBJ1-6, the complete variable domain reads NAGVMQNPRHLVRRRGQEARLRCSPMKGHSHVYWYRQLPEEGLKFMVYLQKENIIDESGMPKERFSAEFPKEGPSILRIQQVVRGDSAAYFCASSPQTVDNSPLHFGNGTRLTVT.

This clone was recorded only once. This chain connects TRBV27 to TRBJ2-1; 7 positions agree with TRBD2. CDR1 is MNHEY, CDR2 SMNVEV, per germline (reference sequence). The CDR3 loop spans 11 amino acids. The junction had 5 bases not matched to a gene; V was cut back by 3 bases and J by 15 bases. CDR3 sequence reads: CASSFAGRGFF. As DNA, the CDR3 is TGTGCCAGCAGTTTTGCGGGGAGGGGGTTCTTC.

CDR3 region: CASSDFGGRPSYNEQFF. The CDR3 DNA reads TGTGCCAGCAGCGACTTCGGGGGGCGCCCATCCTACAATGAGCAGTTCTTC. This sequence joins TRBV14 and TRBJ2-1; TRBD2 is a possible D gene (7 bases). The V end was cut by 5 bases, the J end by 1 base, with 18 bases between. Germline assignment: CDR1 SGHDN and CDR2 FVKESK. The CDR3 spans 17 residues.